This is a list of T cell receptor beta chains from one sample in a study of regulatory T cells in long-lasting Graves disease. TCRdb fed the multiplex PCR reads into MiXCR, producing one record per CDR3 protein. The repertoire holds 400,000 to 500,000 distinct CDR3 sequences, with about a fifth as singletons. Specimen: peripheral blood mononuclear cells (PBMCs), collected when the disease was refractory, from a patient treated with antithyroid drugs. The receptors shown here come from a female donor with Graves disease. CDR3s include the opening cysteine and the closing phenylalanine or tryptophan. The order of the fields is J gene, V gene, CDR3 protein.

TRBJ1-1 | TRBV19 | CASGVRDRRPFF
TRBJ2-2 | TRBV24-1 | CATSDPDQRGELFF
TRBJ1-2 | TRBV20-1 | CSARAVDYGYTF
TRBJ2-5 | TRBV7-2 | CASSYGLATQETQYF
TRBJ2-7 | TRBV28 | CASSPGDGSYEQYF
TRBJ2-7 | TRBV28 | CASSLSQPYEQYF
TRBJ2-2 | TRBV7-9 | CASSQPKGEVTGELFF
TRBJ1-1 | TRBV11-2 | CASRAIGDTEAFF
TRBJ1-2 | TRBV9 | CASSVPQQGGSFYGYTF
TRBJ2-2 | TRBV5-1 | CASSLLGTDTGELFF
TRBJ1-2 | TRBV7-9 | CASSLPGTGYGYTF
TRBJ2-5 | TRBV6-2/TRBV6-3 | CASSVSYQETQYF
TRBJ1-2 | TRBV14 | CASSQVPSGYTF
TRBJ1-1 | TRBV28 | CASSRQLNTEAFF
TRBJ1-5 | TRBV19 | CASIPGLYSNQPQHF
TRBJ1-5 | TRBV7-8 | CASSLSWAGNQPQHF
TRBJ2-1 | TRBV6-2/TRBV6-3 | CASSDWADPVQFF
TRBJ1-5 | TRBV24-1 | CATSEAPGHHSNQPQHF
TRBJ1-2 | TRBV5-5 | CASSRDTGTSHNYGYTF